Given below is one T cell receptor beta chain in context. The sample is drawn from a study of blood T cell repertoires in COVID-19. Study background: Acute-phase and convalescent COVID-19 samples originated in the United States, Italy and Spain.

Libraries were prepared by immunoSEQ multiplex PCR; TCRdb keeps only in-frame clonotypes and omits some of them. The data hold about 260,000 clones, with 70% to 85% observed a single time. The sequencing input was peripheral blood. This clonotype was obtained from a woman at least 80 years old with acute or convalescent COVID-19.

The CDR3 region is CASSGASDLRSGELFF. Here the CDR3 DNA reads TGTGCCAGCAGCGGCGCCTCGGATCTGAGGTCCGGGGAGCTGTTTTTT. V usage is TRBV7-9 and J usage is TRBJ2-2; D unresolved. The V end lost 5 bases, the J end lost 6 bases, and 19 bases lay between the germline ends. CDR1 and CDR2 (germline): SEHNR, FQNEAQ (reference sequence). CDR3 length: 16 residues.